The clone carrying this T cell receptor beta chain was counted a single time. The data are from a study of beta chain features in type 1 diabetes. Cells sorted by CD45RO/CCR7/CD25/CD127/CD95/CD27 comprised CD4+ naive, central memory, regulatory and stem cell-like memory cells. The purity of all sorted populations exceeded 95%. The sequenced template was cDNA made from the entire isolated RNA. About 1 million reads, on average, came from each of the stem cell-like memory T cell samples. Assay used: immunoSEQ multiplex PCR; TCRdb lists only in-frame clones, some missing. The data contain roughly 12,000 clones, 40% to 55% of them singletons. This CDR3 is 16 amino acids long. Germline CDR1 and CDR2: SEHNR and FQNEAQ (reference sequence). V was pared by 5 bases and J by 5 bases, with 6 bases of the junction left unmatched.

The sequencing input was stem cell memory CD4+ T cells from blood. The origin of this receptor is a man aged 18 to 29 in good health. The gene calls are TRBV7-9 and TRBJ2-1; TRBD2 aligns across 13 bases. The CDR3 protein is CASSPAGLAGHNEQFF. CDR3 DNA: TGTGCCAGCAGCCCAGCGGGACTAGCGGGGCACAATGAGCAGTTCTTC.